The clone carrying this T cell receptor (beta chain) has at least ten counts. This entry belongs to a study of T-cell reconstitution after alpha-beta-depleted transplantation in children. Per the germline V gene, CDR1 is SNHLY and CDR2 is FYNNEI. Trimming took off 8 bases at V and 12 bases at J, with 14 bases between the two ends. This CDR3 is 11 amino acids long. Library preparation (for TCRbeta) was performed with unique molecular identifiers. From the PCR reads, TCRdb called clonotypes with MiXCR, one entry per CDR3 protein. This table holds 240,000 or so distinct CDR3 sequences, around 12% found once.

The clonotype was recovered from a human donor who donated a stem cell graft to a child with acute lymphoblastic leukemia. The chain has TRBV2 and TRBJ2-1; weak D call: TRBD1 (6 bases). This material consisted of PBMCs from the stem cell graft donor, taken from the stem cell graft. The CDR3 DNA is TGTGCCAGCCAGGGGAGAGCGGCGCAGTTCTTC. Its protein product is CASQGRAAQFF.